What follows are 25 T cell receptor beta chains derived from one specimen sequenced in a study of T-cell memory formation after mild COVID-19. MiXCR was run by TCRdb on the 5' RACE reads, yielding one entry per CDR3 protein. Of roughly 310,000 distinct CDR3 sequences in the sample, around 15% were seen once. The specimen sequenced was PBMCs or a T cell subset sorted from them (not recorded which). Receptors were obtained from a man younger than 30 who had mild COVID-19 (a few samples of this study predate the infection). Cell type and time point are not known.

In regard to this clonotype: A read error may produce the germline difference seen at one junction end. This chain links TRBV3-1 with TRBJ2-3, with TRBD2 matching 7 bases. The V gene's germline CDR1 is LGHDT and CDR2 YNNKEL (reference sequence). The CDR3 extends over 16 amino acids. Written as DNA, the CDR3 is TGTGCCAGCAGCCATCCCCCGAGGGGAGGGGCAGATACGAAGTATTTT. It encodes CASSHPPRGGADTKYF.

This clonotype occurred a few times. The chain recombines TRBV5-4 with TRBJ2-3; D tentatively reads TRBD1 or TRBD2 (5 bases each). Looked up from germline, CDR1 is SGHNT and CDR2 is YYREEE (reference sequence). V was trimmed by 0 bases and J by 2 bases, leaving 10 bases between them. The CDR3 runs to 15 residues. The CDR3 region has the DNA TGTGCCAGCAGCTTGGGTCTAGGGACCACAGATACGCAGTATTTT. This encodes CASSLGLGTTDTQYF. The full variable domain, its missing parts supplied by reference TRBV5-4 and TRBJ2-3, is ETGVTQSPTHLIKTRGQQVTLRCSSQSGHNTVSWYQQALGQGPQFIFQYYREEENGRGNFPPRFSGLQFPNYSSELNVNALELDDSALYLCASSLGLGTTDTQYFGPGTRLTVL.

The J gene is TRBJ2-5, the V gene TRBV20-1; no definite D call. With 1 base removed from V and 4 bases from J, the gap between germline ends came to 10 bases. Germline CDR1 DFQATT, CDR2 SNEGSKA (reference sequence). The length of the CDR3 is 13 residues. In DNA, the CDR3 is TGCAGTGCTAGAGTAGGTCGTATAGAGACCCAGTACTTC. Amino acids: CSARVGRIETQYF.

This chain links TRBV20-1 with TRBJ2-4; the D is unclear. The germline CDR1 and CDR2 sequences are DFQATT and SNEGSKA (reference sequence). This CDR3 has 11 residues. V was cut by 3 bases and J by 8 bases, with 8 bases left in between. The CDR3 spells CSARSVDIQYF. As DNA, the CDR3 is TGCAGTGCTAGGAGTGTGGACATTCAGTACTTC.

The J gene is TRBJ2-3, the V gene TRBV19, with D possibly being TRBD1 (5 bases). The CDR3 is 13 amino acids. Germline V gene sequence: CDR1 LNHDA, CDR2 SQIVND (reference sequence). V dropped 8 bases and J dropped 0 bases, with 9 bases sitting between them. The CDR3 DNA sequence: TGTGCCAGTGGAGACAGTAGCACAGATACGCAGTATTTT. Residues: CASGDSSTDTQYF.

This clonotype showed up many times. V and J are TRBV29-1 and TRBJ1-1; D ambiguous. The CDR3 is 11 amino acids. Germline V gene data show CDR1 as SQVTM and CDR2 as ANQGSEA. The ends were cut back, 4 bases at V and 0 bases at J, with 3 bases in the middle. The CDR3 spells CSVVLNTEAFF. The CDR3 DNA reads as TGCAGCGTTGTATTGAACACTGAAGCTTTCTTT.

The chain employs TRBV27 and TRBJ2-2; D is perhaps TRBD2 (6 bases). CDR3 length: 15 residues. Per the germline V gene, CDR1 is MNHEY and CDR2 is SMNVEV (reference sequence). Trimming took off 2 bases at V and 5 bases at J, with 12 bases between the two ends. The chain's CDR3 is CASSLMGGETGELFF. DNA for the CDR3: TGTGCCAGCAGTTTAATGGGGGGAGAAACCGGGGAGCTGTTTTTT.

The chain links TRBV6-2 or TRBV6-3 to TRBJ2-7; TRBD1 matches 11 bases. Trimming cost V 2 bases and J 6 bases; bases outside gene matches: 12. Germline CDR1 and CDR2: MNHEY and SVGEGT. There are 17 residues in the CDR3. In nucleotides, the CDR3 is TGTGCCAGCAGTTACCGAGGGACAGGGGGACCCCTGAGCGAGCAGTACTTC. Protein product: CASSYRGTGGPLSEQYF.

The chain uses TRBV6-1 and TRBJ2-7; 11 bases line up with TRBD2. V lost 5 bases to trimming and J lost 4 bases; unmatched junction nucleotides: 7. CDR1 and CDR2 from the germline V gene are MNHNS and SASEGT. This CDR3 contains 15 residues. In DNA form, the CDR3 reads TGTGCCAGCAGTACTCCGGGACTAGCGGAATACGAGCAGTACTTC. This translates into CASSTPGLAEYEQYF.

The chain carries TRBV7-6 and TRBJ2-3; D is uncertain. Germline loops: CDR1 SGHVS, CDR2 FNYEAQ. The CDR3 covers 18 residues. The V and J ends lost 2 bases and 0 bases respectively, with 18 bases between them. The CDR3 protein is CASSLQATYQSSTDTQYF. The CDR3 DNA sequence: TGTGCCAGCAGCTTACAGGCCACTTACCAGAGTAGCACAGATACGCAGTATTTT.

The rearrangement joins TRBV6-5 to TRBJ1-6, with D tentatively TRBD1 (6 bases). There are 17 residues in the CDR3. Germline assignment: CDR1 MNHEY and CDR2 SVGAGI. V was cut by 6 bases and J by 7 bases, with 22 bases left in between. CDR3 DNA: TGTGCCAGCAGCCACGACGGCCCCGTGGGGGCGAATTCACCCCTCCACTTT. It is translated as CASSHDGPVGANSPLHF.

The CDR3 here is CASSLTWTAKETQYF. The CDR3 bases are TGCGCCAGCAGCCTGACCTGGACAGCGAAAGAGACCCAGTACTTC. V is TRBV4-3 and J is TRBJ2-5; perhaps TRBD1 as D (6 bases). CDR1 is LGHNA, CDR2 YSLEER, per germline. Trimming removed 4 bases at V and 3 bases at J, with 15 bases between. The CDR3 is 15 residues long.

Only a few counts were recorded for this clonotype. The chain uses TRBV29-1 and TRBJ1-1; D is unresolved. Germline CDR1 is SQVTM and CDR2 is ANQGSEA. The CDR3 contains 11 residues. Trimming cost V 0 bases and J 6 bases, with 5 bases left between them. The CDR3 spells CSVEEWAEAFF. CDR3 in DNA: TGCAGCGTTGAAGAGTGGGCTGAAGCTTTCTTT.

This clonotype appeared a few times. This chain connects TRBV5-5 to TRBJ2-7, with D possibly being TRBD1 (7 bases). Germline V gives CDR1 SGHKS, CDR2 YYEKEE (reference sequence). This CDR3 is built from 15 residues. V was shortened by 4 bases and J by 4 bases, with 18 bases between the two germline ends. CDR3 sequence reads: CASSRGTVKSYEQYF. CDR3 in DNA: TGTGCCAGCAGCCGCGGGACAGTTAAGTCGTACGAGCAGTACTTC.

V usage is TRBV7-9 and J usage is TRBJ1-2; a weak D match, TRBD1 (6 bases). In germline, CDR1 is SEHNR, CDR2 FQNEAQ (reference sequence). With 0 bases removed from V and 4 bases from J, the gap between germline ends came to 9 bases. This CDR3 region has 14 residues. The DNA of the CDR3 is TGTGCCAGCAGCTTAGCGATACAGGGCTATGGCTACACCTTC. Translation: CASSLAIQGYGYTF.

The sample holds a few counts of this clonotype. J is TRBJ2-5 and V is TRBV20-1; TRBD2 aligns across 7 bases. Germline-derived CDR1 and CDR2 are DFQATT and SNEGSKA (reference sequence). Trimming cost V 3 bases and J 0 bases; bases outside gene matches: 4. The CDR3 consists of 14 residues. The CDR3 nucleotides read TGCAGTGCTAGGCTAGCGGCGTACCAAGAGACCCAGTACTTC. Encoded protein: CSARLAAYQETQYF.

This chain uses TRBV7-9 with TRBJ2-2; possibly TRBD2 for D (6 bases). CDR1 SEHNR and CDR2 FQNEAQ come from the germline V gene (reference sequence). V was trimmed by 6 bases and J by 0 bases, leaving 17 bases between them. The CDR3 is 17 amino acids. CDR3 sequence: CASSHLLSGSNTGELFF. Here the CDR3 DNA reads TGTGCCAGCAGTCACTTACTTAGCGGTTCGAACACCGGGGAGCTGTTTTTT. Together with reference TRBV7-9 and TRBJ2-2, the CDR3 gives the full variable domain: DTGVSQNPRHKITKRGQNVTFRCDPISEHNRLYWYRQTLGQGPEFLTYFQNEAQLEKSRLLSDRFSAERPKGSFSTLEIQRTEQGDSAMYLCASSHLLSGSNTGELFFGEGSRLTVL.

The sample holds a few counts of this clonotype. The V call is TRBV23-1, the J call TRBJ2-7; 8 bases map to TRBD1. TRBV23-1 carries the ORF label, with uncertain function. CDR3 length equals 18 residues. Trimming cost V 2 bases and J 2 bases; bases outside gene matches: 14. In DNA form, the CDR3 reads TGCGCCAGCAGTCAAACAATCGGCTACAGGGGGGCTACCTACGAGCAGTACGTC. This translates into CASSQTIGYRGATYEQYV.

A few counts support this clonotype. The chain carries TRBV2 and TRBJ2-7, with 11 bases that match TRBD2. This CDR3 has 15 residues. With V trimmed by 4 bases and J by 0 bases, 2 bases remained unmatched. Germline V gives CDR1 SNHLY, CDR2 FYNNEI. The CDR3 is CASSVSGGASYEQYF. The DNA for the CDR3 is TGTGCCAGCAGTGTTAGCGGGGGGGCCTCCTACGAGCAGTACTTC.

This clonotype has only a few counts. The V call is TRBV7-9, the J call TRBJ2-5, with D possibly being TRBD2 (6 bases). This CDR3 spans 13 amino acids. The V gene lost 5 bases and the J gene lost 5 bases, with 12 bases spanning the gap. The V gene's germline CDR1 is SEHNR and CDR2 FQNEAQ (reference sequence). The CDR3 loop reads CASSPAGTETQYF. In DNA, the CDR3 is TGTGCCAGCAGCCCAGCGGGCACGGAGACCCAGTACTTC. The variable domain in full, completed from reference TRBV7-9 and TRBJ2-5, reads DTGVSQNPRHKITKRGQNVTFRCDPISEHNRLYWYRQTLGQGPEFLTYFQNEAQLEKSRLLSDRFSAERPKGSFSTLEIQRTEQGDSAMYLCASSPAGTETQYFGPGTRLLVL.

Only a few counts were recorded for this clonotype. The CDR3 DNA sequence: TGCAGCGTTGTAGGGACAGGTTTTGGCACTGAAGCTTTCTTT. It codes for CSVVGTGFGTEAFF. The chain carries TRBV29-1 and TRBJ1-1; TRBD1 agrees at 8 bases. This CDR3 has 14 residues. The V and J ends lost 4 bases and 4 bases, in that order; junction bases with no gene match: 8. Germline assignment: CDR1 SQVTM and CDR2 ANQGSEA.

This clonotype has a single count. The genes are TRBV5-5 and TRBJ1-2; D possibly corresponds to TRBD1 (5 bases). The CDR3 covers 12 residues. Germline V gives CDR1 SGHKS, CDR2 YYEKEE (reference sequence). Between the trimmed V and J ends, which lost 2 bases and 8 bases, there was a span of 10 bases. The CDR3, as DNA: TGTGCCAGCAGCTTCACAGGAAAGGGCTACACCTTC. As protein: CASSFTGKGYTF.

This chain uses TRBV19 with TRBJ2-1, with 7 bases identical to TRBD2. V was clipped by 3 bases and J by 6 bases; unmatched bases: 8. The germline V gene encodes CDR1 LNHDA and CDR2 SQIVND (reference sequence). The CDR3 runs to 15 residues. This chain's CDR3 is CASSMEASGLNEQFF. The CDR3 bases are TGTGCCAGTAGTATGGAGGCTAGCGGTCTCAATGAGCAGTTCTTC. The entire variable domain, with the rest obtained from reference TRBV19 and TRBJ2-1, is as follows: DGGITQSPKYLFRKEGQNVTLSCEQNLNHDAMYWYRQDPGQGLRLIYYSQIVNDFQKGDIAEGYSVSREKKESFPLTVTSAQKNPTAFYLCASSMEASGLNEQFFGPGTRLTVL.

This clonotype was seen a handful of times. Written as DNA, the CDR3 is TGTGCCACCAGTGACAACTATAGCAATCAGCCCCAGCATTTT. This encodes CATSDNYSNQPQHF. The J gene is TRBJ1-5, the V gene TRBV24-1; D unclear. V was trimmed by 4 bases and J by 0 bases, leaving 6 bases between them. This CDR3 is 14 amino acids long. CDR1 is KGHDR, CDR2 SFDVKD, per germline.

This clonotype was recorded at least ten times. The CDR3 spells CASSLGTGRNSPLHF. CDR3 coding DNA: TGTGCCAGCAGTCTAGGGACAGGGAGGAATTCACCCCTCCACTTT. The chain recombines TRBV12-3 or TRBV12-4 with TRBJ1-6, with 9 bases aligning to TRBD1. The CDR3 covers 15 residues. V shed 5 bases and J 7 bases; nucleotides not matched to a gene: 6.